A single sample is the source of the 24 T cell receptor beta chains below, sequenced in a study of shared clonotypes between healthy human individuals. Using immunoSEQ multiplex PCR, the repertoire was profiled, and TCRdb retains in-frame clones only, with some absent. The sample shows around 2.3 million clones, about 94% of them seen only once. Sample: naive CD4+ T cells sorted from blood. Subset of the sample: CD45RA+ positively selected. The receptor set was obtained from a young man in good health.

The V call is TRBV2, the J call TRBJ1-5, with 7 bases fitting TRBD1. J gave up 3 bases and V 4 bases, and 6 bases lay outside the gene matches. This CDR3 is 15 amino acids long. From germline, CDR1 is SNHLY and CDR2 FYNNEI. CDR3 coding DNA: TGTGCCAGCAGTGGGGACAGTGGGACCAATCAGCCCCAGCATTTT. It translates to CASSGDSGTNQPQHF.

This chain uses TRBV10-3 with TRBJ2-7, with D possibly being TRBD1 (6 bases). The CDR3 loop spans 12 amino acids. V was pared by 6 bases and J by 7 bases, with 13 bases between. Germline CDR1 is ENHRY and CDR2 is SYGVKD. DNA of the CDR3: TGTGCCATCAGCAGGGCAGGGGAGGAGCAGTACTTC. Protein: CAISRAGEEQYF.

As to this clone: The sample holds other DNA sequences that translate to the same CDR3. This sequence joins TRBV6-5 and TRBJ1-3; the match to TRBD1 covers 7 bases. The CDR3 loop spans 16 amino acids. In germline, CDR1 is MNHEY, CDR2 SVGAGI. Unmatched junction bases numbered 6, after V lost 0 bases and J lost 4 bases. The CDR3 region is CASSYSLAGGGNTIYF. The CDR3 nucleotides read TGTGCCAGCAGTTACTCGTTGGCAGGGGGAGGAAACACCATATATTTT.

V gene TRBV6-5 combines with J gene TRBJ2-3; weak D call: TRBD1 (5 bases). Germline V gene lookup returns CDR1 MNHEY and CDR2 SVGAGI. The CDR3 extends over 16 amino acids. Trimming pared 2 bases from V and 1 base from J, leaving 13 bases between. CDR3 coding DNA: TGTGCCAGCAGTTACCTCAGGGTAGGGGGCACAGATACGCAGTATTTT. Its translation: CASSYLRVGGTDTQYF.

This chain joins TRBV25-1 and TRBJ2-2, with 8 positions matching TRBD1. The CDR3 is made up of 15 amino acids. The trim removed 4 bases at V and 4 bases at J, leaving 5 bases unmatched. The germline gives CDR1 MGHDK, CDR2 SYGVNS. CDR3 sequence (DNA): TGTGCCAGCAGTGTTTCAGGGGGCGCCACCGGGGAGCTGTTTTTT. Translating it yields CASSVSGGATGELFF. Supplemented by reference TRBV25-1 and TRBJ2-2, the full variable domain reads EADIYQTPRYLVIGTGKKITLECSQTMGHDKMYWYQQDPGMELHLIHYSYGVNSTEKGDLSSESTVSRIRTEHFPLTLESARPSHTSQYLCASSVSGGATGELFFGEGSRLTVL.

V and J are TRBV27 and TRBJ2-3; 13 bases map to TRBD2. Germline V gene data show CDR1 as MNHEY and CDR2 as SMNVEV (reference sequence). The CDR3 has 17 amino acids. The J segment lost 6 bases and the V segment lost 4 bases, leaving 10 bases of the junction unmatched. This CDR3 reads CASSSTRLAGGGDTQYF. The CDR3 DNA reads TGTGCCAGCAGTTCCACCAGACTAGCGGGGGGCGGGGATACGCAGTATTTT.

V gene TRBV30 combines with J gene TRBJ2-3; D is unresolved. Germline V gives CDR1 GTSNPN, CDR2 SVGIG (reference sequence). The CDR3 extends over 12 amino acids. With 7 bases removed from V and 0 bases from J, the gap between germline ends came to 8 bases. Written as DNA, the CDR3 is TGTGCCTATGCCGTTAGCACAGATACGCAGTATTTT. Protein: CAYAVSTDTQYF. The entire variable domain, with the rest obtained from reference TRBV30 and TRBJ2-3, is as follows: SQTIHQWPATLVQPVGSPLSLECTVEGTSNPNLYWYRQAAGRGLQLLFYSVGIGQISSEVPQNLSASRPQDRQFILSSKKLLLSDSGFYLCAYAVSTDTQYFGPGTRLTVL.

On this clone itself: The same CDR3 also results from other DNA sequences found in this sample. V is TRBV5-1 and J is TRBJ2-5, with D perhaps matching TRBD2 (6 bases). Trimming left V 2 bases short and J 1 base short, with 9 bases between. The CDR3 covers 14 residues. The germline gives CDR1 SGHRS, CDR2 YFSETQ. In DNA form, the CDR3 reads TGCGCCAGCAGCTTCGGGCGGGGCCAAGAGACCCAGTACTTC. Its protein is CASSFGRGQETQYF.

V and J are TRBV6-1 and TRBJ2-7, with D unclear. The germline V and J ends were trimmed by 4 bases and 2 bases, with 9 bases remaining between them. Germline loops: CDR1 MNHNS, CDR2 SASEGT. The CDR3 covers 13 residues. The CDR3 here is CASSVAGAYEQYF. The CDR3 nucleotides are TGTGCCAGCAGTGTCGCAGGTGCCTACGAGCAGTACTTC.

The genes are TRBV28 and TRBJ1-4, with D possibly matching TRBD1 (5 bases). Germline lookup yields CDR1 MDHEN and CDR2 SYDVKM. The CDR3 has 18 amino acids. Trimming cost V 1 base and J 8 bases, with 23 bases left between them. CDR3 amino acids: CASSLYLFQTELDEKLFF. CDR3 coding DNA: TGTGCCAGCAGTTTATACCTATTTCAGACAGAGCTGGACGAAAAACTGTTTTTT.

The V gene is TRBV18, the J gene TRBJ2-5; D is uncertain. Between the trimmed V and J ends, which lost 6 bases and 1 base, there was a span of 6 bases. CDR3 length equals 12 residues. Germline V gives CDR1 KGHSH, CDR2 LQKENI. The CDR3 DNA reads as TGTGCCAGCTCGGAGACCCAAGAGACCCAGTACTTC. Translation gives CASSETQETQYF.

This rearrangement joins TRBV2 to TRBJ2-2; D not certain. Germline CDR1 and CDR2: SNHLY and FYNNEI. This CDR3 region has 15 residues. V dropped 1 base and J dropped 0 bases, with 6 bases sitting between them. CDR3 DNA: TGTGCCAGCAGTGAAGGGGTTTCGAACACCGGGGAGCTGTTTTTT. This gives the protein CASSEGVSNTGELFF.

The rearrangement uses TRBV7-2 and TRBJ2-5, with a possible D match to TRBD2 (5 bases). The CDR3 contains 14 residues. Germline V gene lookup returns CDR1 SGHTA and CDR2 FQGNSA. V was pared by 1 base and J by 4 bases, with 10 bases between. This chain's CDR3 is CASSLVGRGETQYF. DNA of the CDR3: TGTGCCAGCAGCTTAGTAGGGAGAGGAGAGACCCAGTACTTC.

The V and J genes are TRBV28 and TRBJ1-5, with D hard to call. The CDR3 totals 10 residues. CDR1 MDHEN and CDR2 SYDVKM come from the germline V gene. The germline V and J ends were trimmed by 8 bases and 6 bases, with 5 bases remaining between them. The CDR3 sequence is CASGGQPQHF. CDR3 DNA: TGTGCCAGCGGTGGTCAGCCCCAGCATTTT. The full variable domain, in which reference TRBV28 and TRBJ1-5 provide the parts outside the CDR3, is DVKVTQSSRYLVKRTGEKVFLECVQDMDHENMFWYRQDPGLGLRLIYFSYDVKMKEKGDIPEGYSVSREKKERFSLILESASTNQTSMYLCASGGQPQHFGDGTRLSIL.

The V gene is TRBV7-8, the J gene TRBJ2-5, with TRBD2 matching over 9 bases. Germline V CDR1 and CDR2: SGHVS, FQNEAQ. V trimming: 1 base; J trimming: 6 bases; junction bases outside the gene matches: 6. The CDR3 is 15 residues long. The CDR3 DNA sequence: TGTGCCAGCAGCTTAGGTAGCGGGAGTGGACAGACCCAGTACTTC. Translation gives CASSLGSGSGQTQYF.

Note on this clone: The sample holds other DNA sequences that translate to the same CDR3. This chain joins TRBV10-3 and TRBJ2-5; weak D call: TRBD1 (5 bases). Germline CDR1 is ENHRY and CDR2 is SYGVKD. Trimming stripped 6 bases from V and 5 bases from J, with 10 bases between. This CDR3 is 12 amino acids long. The CDR3 spells CAISPRGETQYF. CDR3 nucleotides: TGTGCCATCAGCCCTAGGGGCGAGACCCAGTACTTC.

This clone occurred a few times. Since no conserved phenylalanine or tryptophan closes the CDR3, a read error is the likely cause. The DNA is left out, because the CDR3 cannot be placed on it with certainty; the CDR3 is given as TCRdb lists it. This rearrangement joins TRBV6-1 to TRBJ1-3; TRBD1 reflects the table's D call only, with no check against the DNA. The CDR3 adds up to 8 amino acids, both ends counted. Germline lookup yields CDR1 MNHNS and CDR2 SASEGT. CDR3 protein: CASGSDSP.

The chain combines TRBV7-2 with TRBJ2-3, with no clear D. Trimming cost V 8 bases and J 1 base, with 10 bases left between them. CDR1 SGHTA and CDR2 FQGNSA come from the germline V gene. The CDR3 spans 13 residues. The CDR3 bases are TGTGCCAGCCGTTGGGCGGGCACAGATACGCAGTATTTT. Its translation is CASRWAGTDTQYF.

The chain couples TRBV7-2 to TRBJ2-7, with TRBD1 identical over 10 bases. This CDR3 comprises 15 residues. Germline loops: CDR1 SGHTA, CDR2 FQGNSA. The ends lost 5 bases at V and 2 bases at J; junction bases unmatched: 6. The CDR3 spells CASSVGQGSTYEQYF. The CDR3 bases are TGTGCCAGCAGCGTGGGACAGGGGTCTACCTACGAGCAGTACTTC.

The V gene is TRBV5-1, the J gene TRBJ2-2; possible D gene TRBD1, 5 bases. Between the trimmed V and J ends, which lost 4 bases and 6 bases, there was a span of 16 bases. This CDR3 is built from 15 residues. Germline loops: CDR1 SGHRS, CDR2 YFSETQ. The CDR3 bases are TGCGCCAGCAGCCCCCCCCGACAGTTTCCCGGGGAGCTGTTTTTT. Its protein is CASSPPRQFPGELFF.

The table lists this clone with a count of one. The V gene is TRBV5-1, the J gene TRBJ1-2; D gene uncertain. The CDR3 covers 13 residues. V was clipped by 2 bases and J by 5 bases, with 10 bases between them. CDR1 and CDR2 from the germline V gene are SGHRS and YFSETQ. The CDR3 spells CASSFDGEYGYTF. The CDR3 region has the DNA TGCGCCAGCAGCTTTGATGGAGAATATGGCTACACCTTC. Together with reference TRBV5-1 and TRBJ1-2, the CDR3 gives the full variable domain: KAGVTQTPRYLIKTRGQQVTLSCSPISGHRSVSWYQQTPGQGLQFLFEYFSETQRNKGNFPGRFSGRQFSNSRSEMNVSTLELGDSALYLCASSFDGEYGYTFGSGTRLTVV.

The sample holds one count of this clone. The CDR3 DNA sequence: TGTGCCAGCAGAACGGGACAGGAATTCGAGCAGTACTTC. Its protein product is CASRTGQEFEQYF. V is TRBV5-4 and J is TRBJ2-7; 8 nucleotides line up with TRBD1. With 5 bases clipped from V and 6 bases from J, the junction kept 7 bases outside the gene matches. CDR3 length equals 13 residues. The germline gives CDR1 SGHNT, CDR2 YYREEE (reference sequence).

V usage is TRBV6-5 and J usage is TRBJ1-1; 7 bases match TRBD1. V trimming: 2 bases; J trimming: 2 bases; junction bases outside the gene matches: 8. The CDR3 totals 16 residues. The germline gives CDR1 MNHEY, CDR2 SVGAGI. As DNA, the CDR3 is TGTGCCAGCAGTTACGGATCGGGACAGAGAAACACTGAAGCTTTCTTT. Translation: CASSYGSGQRNTEAFF.

V gene TRBV14 combines with J gene TRBJ1-6; tentative D call: TRBD1 (6 bases). The ends were cut back, 8 bases at V and 10 bases at J, with 12 bases in the middle. Germline V gene sequence: CDR1 SGHDN, CDR2 FVKESK. This CDR3 region has 12 residues. The DNA of the CDR3 is TGTGCCAGCGGAGGGGGGGAATCACCCCTCCACTTT. This gives the protein CASGGGESPLHF.